Listed below are T cell receptor beta chains from one sample, sequenced in a study of blood T cell repertoires in COVID-19. The data were produced by immunoSEQ multiplex PCR, yet TCRdb's version contains in-frame clones alone and is incomplete. The profile covers 130,000 to 150,000 clones, with 76% appearing a single time and roughly 4.5% taken by the ten largest. The sequenced material came from peripheral blood. Receptors were obtained from a man in his fifties or sixties with acute or convalescent COVID-19. Both conserved end residues are part of each CDR3. Some rows have no size entry. The others give once, few or many, or a class for an expanded clone.

v_gene,abundance,CDR3aa
TRBV10-3,.,CAISDASGRYEQFF
TRBV30,once,CAWSARQGGTF
TRBV6-5,.,CASSTLARAPYEQYF
TRBV29-1,.,CSAESGTGRYGYTF
TRBV29-1,once,CSPGQEPNTEAFF
TRBV4-1,.,CASSQGDRANQPQHF
TRBV18,.,CASSPLETGFYGYTF
TRBV5-8,.,CASSLGTGGTDTQYF
TRBV28,.,CASRDAAATNEKLFF
TRBV5-6,.,CASSPTGFSADTQYF
TRBV3-1/TRBV3-2,.,CASSRPGGDGYTF
TRBV27,many,CASSLELAGTSTDTQYF
TRBV6-5,.,CASSRQYEQYF
TRBV18,once,CASSPVFHQQGGKLFF
TRBV5-4,.,CASSSQGAAETQYF
TRBV6-5,.,CASTPVGGGYTF
TRBV15,.,CATSRDRARGNEQYF
TRBV5-6,once,CASSWDRANEQYF
TRBV6-5,.,CASSYSRVAGGNTIYF
TRBV7-9,.,CASSPRLAGNNEQFF
TRBV7-9,.,CASSFGATSGGTDTQYF
TRBV27,.,CASSFDSTGELFF
TRBV7-9,.,CASSYGTSGPFYEQYF
TRBV5-1,.,CASSLGRGPDTQYF
TRBV30,.,CAWEPGLAGQDTQYF
TRBV2,few,CASSERSSYNEQFF
TRBV5-1,.,CASSKDRGLSPLHF
TRBV6-1,.,CASSEAVSQRNYGYTF
TRBV14,.,CASSRGQGRLATDTQYF
TRBV7-6,.,CASSLELGMNTEAFF
TRBV27,.,CASSILRGFQETQYF
TRBV19,.,CATRRDGSPGELFF
TRBV11-2,.,CASSSTTSGGGVF
TRBV7-3,few,CASSFIFKHRGRSGANVLTF
TRBV3-1/TRBV3-2,.,CASSQGGLINYGYTF
TRBV5-1,.,CASSLWDREDEQYF
TRBV2,once,CASTPAAGGENEQFF
TRBV6-1,.,CASSGVPGAGANVLTF
TRBV13,.,CASSRWAGASYEQYF
TRBV11-2,.,CASSLWGGEKLFF